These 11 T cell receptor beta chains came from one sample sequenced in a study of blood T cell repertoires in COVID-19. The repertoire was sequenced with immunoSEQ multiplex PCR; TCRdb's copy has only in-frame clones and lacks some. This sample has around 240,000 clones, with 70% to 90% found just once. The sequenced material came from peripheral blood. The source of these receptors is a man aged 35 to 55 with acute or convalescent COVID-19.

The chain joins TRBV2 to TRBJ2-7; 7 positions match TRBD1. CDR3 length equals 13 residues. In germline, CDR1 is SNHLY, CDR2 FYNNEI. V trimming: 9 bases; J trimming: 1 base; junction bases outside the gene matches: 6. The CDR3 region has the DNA TGTGCCAGATCCGGGACAGTTTCCTACGAGCAGTACTTC. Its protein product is CARSGTVSYEQYF.

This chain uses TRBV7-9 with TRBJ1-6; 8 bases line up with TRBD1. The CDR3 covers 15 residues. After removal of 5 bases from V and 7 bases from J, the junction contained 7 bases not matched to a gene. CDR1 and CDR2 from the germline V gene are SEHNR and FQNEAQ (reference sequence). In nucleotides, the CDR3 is TGTGCCAGCAGCACTACGGGACAGGTCAATTCACCCCTCCACTTT. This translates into CASSTTGQVNSPLHF.

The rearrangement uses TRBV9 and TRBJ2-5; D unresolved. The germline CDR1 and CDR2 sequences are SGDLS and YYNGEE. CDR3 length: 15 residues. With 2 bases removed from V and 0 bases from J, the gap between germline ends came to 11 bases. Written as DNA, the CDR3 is TGTGCCAGCAGCGTTGGCACTACTAACCAAGAGACCCAGTACTTC. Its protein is CASSVGTTNQETQYF. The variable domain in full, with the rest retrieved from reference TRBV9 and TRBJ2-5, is DSGVTQTPKHLITATGQRVTLRCSPRSGDLSVYWYQQSLDQGLQFLIQYYNGEERAKGNILERFSAQQFPDLHSELNLSSLELGDSALYFCASSVGTTNQETQYFGPGTRLLVL.

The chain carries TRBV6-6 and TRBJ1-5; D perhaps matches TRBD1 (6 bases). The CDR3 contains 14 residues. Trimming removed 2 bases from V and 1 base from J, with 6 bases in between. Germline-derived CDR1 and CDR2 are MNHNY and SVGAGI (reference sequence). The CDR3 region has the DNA TGTGCCAGCAGTTACGACAGGAGCAATCAGCCCCAGCATTTT. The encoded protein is CASSYDRSNQPQHF.

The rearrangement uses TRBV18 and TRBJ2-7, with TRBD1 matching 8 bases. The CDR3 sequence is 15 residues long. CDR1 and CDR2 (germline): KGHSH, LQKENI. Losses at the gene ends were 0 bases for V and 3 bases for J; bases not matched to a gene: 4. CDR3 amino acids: CASSPPDRVGYEQYF. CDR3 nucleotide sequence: TGTGCCAGCTCACCACCGGACAGGGTGGGCTACGAGCAGTACTTC.

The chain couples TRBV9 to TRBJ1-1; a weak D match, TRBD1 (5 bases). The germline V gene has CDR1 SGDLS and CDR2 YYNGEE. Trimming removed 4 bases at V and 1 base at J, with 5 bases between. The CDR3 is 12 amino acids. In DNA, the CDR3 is TGTGCCAGCAGCCAGGGGAACACTGAAGCTTTCTTT. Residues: CASSQGNTEAFF.

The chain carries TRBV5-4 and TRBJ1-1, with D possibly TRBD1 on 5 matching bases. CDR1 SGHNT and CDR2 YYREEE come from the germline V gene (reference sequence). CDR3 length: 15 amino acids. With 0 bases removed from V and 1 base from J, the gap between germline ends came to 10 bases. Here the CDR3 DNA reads TGTGCCAGCAGCTTGGGCCGGGGGACGAACACTGAAGCTTTCTTT. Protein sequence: CASSLGRGTNTEAFF.

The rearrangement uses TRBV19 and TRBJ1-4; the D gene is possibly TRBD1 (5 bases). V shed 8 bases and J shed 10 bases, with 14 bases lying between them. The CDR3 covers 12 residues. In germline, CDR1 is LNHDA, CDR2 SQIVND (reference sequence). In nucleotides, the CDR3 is TGTGCCAGTGTCGGGGGGGGACGAAAACTGTTTTTT. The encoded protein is CASVGGGRKLFF.

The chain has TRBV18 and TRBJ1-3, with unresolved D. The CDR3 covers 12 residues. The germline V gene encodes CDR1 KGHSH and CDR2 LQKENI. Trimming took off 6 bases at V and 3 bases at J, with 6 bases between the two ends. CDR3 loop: CASSPNGNTIYF. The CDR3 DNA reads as TGTGCCAGCTCTCCCAATGGAAACACCATATATTTT.

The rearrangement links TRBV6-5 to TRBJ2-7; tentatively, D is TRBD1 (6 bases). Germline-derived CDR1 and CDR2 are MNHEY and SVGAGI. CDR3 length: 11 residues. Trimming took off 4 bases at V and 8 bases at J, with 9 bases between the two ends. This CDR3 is CASSSGTKQYF. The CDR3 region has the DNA TGTGCCAGCAGTTCCGGGACAAAGCAGTACTTC.

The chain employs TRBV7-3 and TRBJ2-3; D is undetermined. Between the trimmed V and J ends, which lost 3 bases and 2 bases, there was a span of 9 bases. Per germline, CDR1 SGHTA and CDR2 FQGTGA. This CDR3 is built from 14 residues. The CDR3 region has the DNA TGTGCCAGCAGCTTTCGAGGTTTCACAGATACGCAGTATTTT. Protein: CASSFRGFTDTQYF.